The present T cell receptor beta chain was sequenced within a study of T cells in Graves' hyperthyroidism and ophthalmopathy. The ends lost 2 bases at V and 6 bases at J; junction bases unmatched: 3. Germline V CDR1 and CDR2: SEHNR, FQNEAQ (reference sequence). The CDR3 consists of 14 residues. Overall study results and limits: A 13 V-J signature model discriminated ophthalmopathy versus stable hyperthyroidism.

RNA transcripts yielded amplified TCR beta CDR3 regions. A first-round RT-PCR of the TCR CDR3 used the HTBI primer set. TCRdb reanalysed the multiplex PCR reads using MiXCR and keeps one entry per CDR3 protein. Of around 540,000 distinct CDR3 sequences in the sample, 35% to 55% were seen once. There are many counts of this clonotype. The antigen is not known. The chain recombines TRBV7-9 with TRBJ1-2, with 10 bases identical to TRBD1. Sequencing used peripheral blood or thyroid tissue (not recorded which). The sequence came from a woman aged 18-35 years with Graves' hyperthyroidism. In DNA form, the CDR3 reads TGTGCCAGCAGCTTATTCGGGACAGGGGATGGCTACACCTTC. This encodes CASSLFGTGDGYTF.